The 13 T cell receptor beta chains reported below all come from one sample, sequenced in a study of T cell changes during pregnancy in multiple sclerosis. Only in-frame clones appear in the TCRdb table, and some are missing; sequencing was by immunoSEQ multiplex PCR. The sample includes about 55,000 clones, under 95% of them seen just once. The sample consisted of CD8+ T cells from peripheral blood mononuclear cells, taken in the third trimester of pregnancy. The receptors originated from a female donor with multiple sclerosis, enrolled in a pregnancy study.

V is TRBV6-5 and J is TRBJ2-3; the match to TRBD1 covers 11 bases. J gave up 2 bases and V 5 bases, and 3 bases lay outside the gene matches. Germline loops: CDR1 MNHEY, CDR2 SVGAGI. This CDR3 spans 15 amino acids. The CDR3 nucleotides read TGTGCCAGCAGTCGGACAGGGGGCTTCACAGATACGCAGTATTTT. It encodes CASSRTGGFTDTQYF.

This rearrangement joins TRBV4-3 to TRBJ2-2, with 10 bases aligning to TRBD2. The CDR3 extends over 17 amino acids. V dropped 2 bases and J dropped 3; count of bases not matched to a gene: 6. The germline gives CDR1 LGHNA, CDR2 YSLEER. CDR3 residues: CASSQTSGRGDTGELFF. As DNA, the CDR3 is TGCGCCAGCAGCCAAACCAGCGGGAGGGGGGACACCGGGGAGCTGTTTTTT.

The chain joins TRBV28 to TRBJ1-2, with 7 bases matching TRBD1. V was pared by 9 bases and J by 0 bases, with 13 bases of the junction left unmatched. CDR3 length equals 16 residues. Germline CDR1 MDHEN, CDR2 SYDVKM. For the CDR3, the DNA is TGTGCCAGTCTCACGCTGGGACAGATCCCTAACTATGGCTACACCTTC. It specifies CASLTLGQIPNYGYTF.

This sequence joins TRBV5-4 and TRBJ2-5; D gene unclear. The J call may not be correct, given that the DNA end is closer to TRBJ2-7. The CDR3 contains 11 residues. Per the germline V gene, CDR1 is SGHNT and CDR2 is YYREEE (reference sequence). The CDR3 nucleotides read TGTGCCAGCAGCTTGGGACACGAGCAGTACTTC. It translates to CASSLGHEQYF.

The chain employs TRBV5-1 and TRBJ2-5, with 9 positions matching TRBD2. The germline V gene encodes CDR1 SGHRS and CDR2 YFSETQ. V gave up 2 bases and J gave up 1 base; unmatched junction bases: 6. The CDR3 runs 16 residues. The CDR3 DNA follows: TGCGCCAGCAGCTTCAGACTAGCGGTCTCCCAAGAGACCCAGTACTTC. Protein product: CASSFRLAVSQETQYF.

The genes are TRBV14 and TRBJ2-1, with TRBD2 matching over 8 bases. CDR3 length: 14 amino acids. V lost 3 bases to trimming and J lost 4 bases; unmatched junction nucleotides: 2. Germline values: CDR1 SGHDN, CDR2 FVKESK. The CDR3 spells CASSQAGGYNEQFF. The CDR3 DNA is TGTGCCAGCAGCCAGGCGGGGGGTTACAATGAGCAGTTCTTC. Looking up the rest from reference TRBV14 and TRBJ2-1 gives the full variable domain: EAGVTQFPSHSVIEKGQTVTLRCDPISGHDNLYWYRRVMGKEIKFLLHFVKESKQDESGMPNNRFLAERTGGTYSTLKVQPAELEDSGVYFCASSQAGGYNEQFFGPGTRLTVL.

The chain couples TRBV2 to TRBJ2-7; perhaps TRBD1 as D (6 bases). This CDR3 has 15 amino acids. Per germline, CDR1 SNHLY and CDR2 FYNNEI. Trimming stripped 2 bases from V and 3 bases from J, with 14 bases between. The CDR3 DNA is TGTGCCAGCAGTGAAATGTGGACAGCACTCTACGAGCAGTACTTC. Its translation is CASSEMWTALYEQYF.

For the CDR3, the DNA is TGTGCCTGGAGTGTACCGGCCAGGGGGTACCTCTACGAGCAGTACTTC. Its translation is CAWSVPARGYLYEQYF. The chain combines TRBV30 with TRBJ2-7; 7 positions match TRBD1. J gave up 3 bases and V 0 bases, and 11 bases lay outside the gene matches. This CDR3 comprises 16 residues. The germline V gene encodes CDR1 GTSNPN and CDR2 SVGIG (reference sequence).

V usage is TRBV4-1 and J usage is TRBJ2-2, with 7 bases fitting TRBD2. This CDR3 has 19 residues. The V gene's germline CDR1 is MGHRA and CDR2 YSYEKL. V shed 4 bases and J 5 bases; nucleotides not matched to a gene: 19. This CDR3 is CASSLGILGLPSYTGELFF. The CDR3, as DNA: TGCGCCAGCAGCCTAGGGATCTTGGGACTACCGTCCTATACCGGGGAGCTGTTTTTT.

This chain uses TRBV19 with TRBJ1-4, with 10 bases fitting TRBD1. CDR3 size: 16 residues. The J segment lost 1 base and the V segment lost 5 bases, leaving 4 bases of the junction unmatched. Germline CDR1 reads LNHDA; CDR2 reads SQIVND (reference sequence). The CDR3 nucleotides are TGTGCCAGTAGTCCCCGGACAGGGGGAACTAATGAAAAACTGTTTTTT. Protein sequence: CASSPRTGGTNEKLFF.

V is TRBV4-1 and J is TRBJ2-1; D is uncertain. Per the germline V gene, CDR1 is MGHRA and CDR2 is YSYEKL. Trimming shortened V by 4 bases and J by 6 bases, and 7 bases separated the two germline ends. The CDR3 extends over 12 amino acids. The CDR3 nucleotides read TGCGCCAGCAGCCCAACCGGCAATGAGCAGTTCTTC. Protein sequence: CASSPTGNEQFF.

V and J are TRBV27 and TRBJ1-2; a weak D match, TRBD1 (6 bases). Trimming stripped 6 bases from V and 4 bases from J, with 18 bases between. The CDR3 has 15 amino acids. Germline CDR1 is MNHEY and CDR2 is SMNVEV (reference sequence). The CDR3 DNA follows: TGTGCCAGCAGATCTCTAGGACAGACCCGCTATGGCTACACCTTC. Protein sequence: CASRSLGQTRYGYTF.

V usage is TRBV27 and J usage is TRBJ1-5; 7 nucleotides match TRBD1. The CDR3 consists of 13 residues. V lost 5 bases, J lost 7 bases, and 5 bases stayed unmatched. CDR1 MNHEY and CDR2 SMNVEV come from the germline V gene (reference sequence). As DNA, the CDR3 is TGTGCCAGCAGTGGGACAGAAGGGCAGCCCCAGCATTTT. Its translation: CASSGTEGQPQHF.